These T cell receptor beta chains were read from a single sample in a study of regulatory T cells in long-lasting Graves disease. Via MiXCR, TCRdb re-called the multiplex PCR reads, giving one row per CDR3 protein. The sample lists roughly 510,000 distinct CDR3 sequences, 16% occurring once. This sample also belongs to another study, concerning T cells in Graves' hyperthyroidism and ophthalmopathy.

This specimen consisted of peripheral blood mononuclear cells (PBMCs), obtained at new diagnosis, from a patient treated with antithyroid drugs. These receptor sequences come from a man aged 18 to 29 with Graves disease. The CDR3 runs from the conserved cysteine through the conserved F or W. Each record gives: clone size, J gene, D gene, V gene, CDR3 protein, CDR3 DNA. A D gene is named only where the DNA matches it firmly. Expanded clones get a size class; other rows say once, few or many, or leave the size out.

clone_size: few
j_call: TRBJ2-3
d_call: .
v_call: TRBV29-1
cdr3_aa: CSVDFRAGPTDTQYF
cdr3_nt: TGCAGCGTTGACTTTAGGGCCGGCCCCACAGATACGCAGTATTTT

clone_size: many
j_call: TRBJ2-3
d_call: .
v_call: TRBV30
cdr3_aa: CAWRDTGRADTQYF
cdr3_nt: TGTGCCTGGAGGGATACAGGGAGGGCAGATACGCAGTATTTT

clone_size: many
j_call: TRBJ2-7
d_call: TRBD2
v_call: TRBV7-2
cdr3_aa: CASSPAGGAYEQYF
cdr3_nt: TGTGCCAGCAGCCCGGCGGGGGGGGCCTACGAGCAGTACTTC

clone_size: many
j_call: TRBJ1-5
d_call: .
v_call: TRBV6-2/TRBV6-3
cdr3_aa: CASKRGNQPQHF
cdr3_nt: TGTGCCAGCAAAAGGGGTAATCAGCCCCAGCATTTT

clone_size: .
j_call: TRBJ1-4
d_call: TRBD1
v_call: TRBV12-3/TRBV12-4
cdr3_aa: CASSLVEGAEKLFF
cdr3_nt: TGTGCCAGCAGTTTAGTAGAGGGGGCGGAAAAACTGTTTTTT

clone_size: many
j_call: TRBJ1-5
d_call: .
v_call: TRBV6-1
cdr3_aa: CASSEISGGGQPQHF
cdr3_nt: TGTGCCAGCAGTGAAATAAGCGGGGGTGGTCAGCCCCAGCATTTT

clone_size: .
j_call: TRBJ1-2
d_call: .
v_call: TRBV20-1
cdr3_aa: CSARVSRSFYGYTF
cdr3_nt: TGCAGTGCTAGAGTGAGCAGGTCCTTCTATGGCTACACCTTC

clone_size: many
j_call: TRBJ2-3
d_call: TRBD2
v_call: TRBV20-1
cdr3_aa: CSAPPHDSSGNKLDTQYF
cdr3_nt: TGCAGTGCTCCGCCCCATGATTCTAGCGGGAACAAGCTAGATACGCAGTATTTT

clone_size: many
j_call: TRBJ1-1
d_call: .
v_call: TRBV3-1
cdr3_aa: CASSPTAGMGNTEAFF
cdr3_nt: TGTGCCAGCAGCCCCACCGCAGGCATGGGGAACACTGAAGCTTTCTTT

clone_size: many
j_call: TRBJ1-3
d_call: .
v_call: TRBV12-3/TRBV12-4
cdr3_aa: CASSLIRTASGNTIYF
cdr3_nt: TGTGCCAGCAGCCTAATCCGGACAGCATCTGGAAACACCATATATTTT

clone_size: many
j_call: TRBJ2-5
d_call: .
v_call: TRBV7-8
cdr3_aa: CASSFQGGELTQYF
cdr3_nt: TGTGCCAGCAGCTTTCAGGGGGGAGAGTTGACCCAGTACTTC

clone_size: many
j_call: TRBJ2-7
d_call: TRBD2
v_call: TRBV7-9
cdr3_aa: CASSYRSGRFHEQYF
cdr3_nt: TGTGCCAGCAGCTATCGAAGCGGGAGGTTCCACGAGCAGTACTTC

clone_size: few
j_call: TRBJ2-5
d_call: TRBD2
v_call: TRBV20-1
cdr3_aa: CSAFLAGGRETQYF
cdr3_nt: TGCAGTGCCTTTCTAGCGGGAGGAAGAGAGACCCAGTACTTC

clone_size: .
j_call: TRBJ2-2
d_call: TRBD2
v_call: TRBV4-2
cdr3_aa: CASSQESSGINTGELFF
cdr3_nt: TGTGCCAGCAGCCAAGAAAGTAGCGGGATTAACACCGGGGAGCTGTTTTTT

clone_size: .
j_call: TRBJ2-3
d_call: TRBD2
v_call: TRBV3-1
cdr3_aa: CASSQGTSGRGGDTQYF
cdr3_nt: TGTGCCAGCAGCCAAGGAACTAGCGGGAGGGGTGGAGATACGCAGTATTTT

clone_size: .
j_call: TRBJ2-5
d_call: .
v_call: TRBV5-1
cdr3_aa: CASSRNNGETQYF
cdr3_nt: TGCGCCAGCAGCCGAAATAATGGGGAGACCCAGTACTTC

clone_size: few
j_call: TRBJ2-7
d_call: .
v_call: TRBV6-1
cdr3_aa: CASTRLSAYEQYF
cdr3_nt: TGTGCCAGCACCCGCTTGAGCGCCTACGAGCAGTACTTC

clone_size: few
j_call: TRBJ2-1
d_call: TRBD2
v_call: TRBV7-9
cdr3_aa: CASSPALAAEQFF
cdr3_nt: TGTGCCAGCAGCCCCGCCCTAGCGGCTGAGCAGTTCTTC

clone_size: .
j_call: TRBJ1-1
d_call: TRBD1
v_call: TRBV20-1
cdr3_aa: CSARDGGQEHEAFF
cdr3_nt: TGCAGTGCTAGAGACGGAGGACAGGAGCATGAAGCTTTCTTT

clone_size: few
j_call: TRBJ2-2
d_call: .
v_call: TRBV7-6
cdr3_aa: CASSLATRGGTGELFF
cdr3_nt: TGTGCCAGCAGCTTGGCTACTAGGGGGGGCACCGGGGAGCTGTTTTTT

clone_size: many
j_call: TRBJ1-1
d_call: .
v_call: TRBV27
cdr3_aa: CASSNGGSSRGRWFAFF
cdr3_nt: TGTGCCAGCAGTAACGGCGGATCAAGTCGGGGGAGGTGGTTCGCTTTCTTT

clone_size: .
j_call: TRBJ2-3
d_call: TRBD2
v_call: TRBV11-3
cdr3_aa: CASSTWSGRESDTQYF
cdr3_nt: TGTGCCAGCAGCACATGGAGCGGGAGGGAGTCAGATACGCAGTATTTT

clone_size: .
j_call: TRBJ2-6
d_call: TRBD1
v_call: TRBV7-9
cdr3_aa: CASSLAGTASGANVLTF
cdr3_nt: TGTGCCAGCAGCTTAGCCGGGACAGCCTCTGGGGCCAACGTCCTGACTTTC

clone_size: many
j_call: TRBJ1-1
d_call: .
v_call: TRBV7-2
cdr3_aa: CASTWTGAGRATEAFF
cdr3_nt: TGTGCCAGCACCTGGACTGGGGCCGGTCGCGCCACTGAAGCTTTCTTT

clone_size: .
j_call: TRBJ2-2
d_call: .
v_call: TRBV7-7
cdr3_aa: CASSLEDSTGELFF
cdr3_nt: TGTGCTAGCAGCCTCGAGGACTCCACCGGGGAGCTGTTTTTT

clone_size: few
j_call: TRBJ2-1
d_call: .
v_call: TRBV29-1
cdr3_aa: CSVELFYNEQFF
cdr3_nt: TGCAGCGTTGAACTATTCTACAATGAGCAGTTCTTC